This is a list of T cell receptor beta chains from one sample in a study of PD-L1 blockade in urothelial cancer. Profiling relied on immunoSEQ multiplex PCR, and the TCRdb table lists in-frame clones only, not all of them. The repertoire consists of some 90,000 clones, with roughly 90% occurring once and the leading ten covering around 1%. The sample in question was PBMCs, obtained around atezolizumab (anti-PD-L1) treatment. These receptor sequences come from an elderly woman with urothelial cancer. Each CDR3 is given with its conserved first and last residue. The order of the fields is J gene, clone size, D gene, V gene, CDR3 DNA, CDR3 protein. D genes are given only for firm matches. The size of a clone is reported for some rows only, either as once, few or many, or as a class for expanded clones.

TRBJ2-7,-,TRBD1,TRBV2,TGTGCCAGCAGTTCGGACAGGGTGGTCTCCTACGAGCAGTACTTC,CASSSDRVVSYEQYF
TRBJ2-5,-,-,TRBV7-3,TGTGCCAGCAGCCCCACCTCAGGGTCAGAGACCCAGTACTTC,CASSPTSGSETQYF
TRBJ1-1,once,-,TRBV18,TGTGCCAGCTCACGAATACTAAACACTGAAGCTTTCTTT,CASSRILNTEAFF
TRBJ2-5,once,TRBD2,TRBV27,TGTGCCAGCACCCCTAGCGGGAGCGAAGAGACCCAGTACTTC,CASTPSGSEETQYF
TRBJ1-6,-,-,TRBV30,TGTGCCTGGAGTGCTGGAGGGGCGACCTATAATTCACCCCTCCACTTT,CAWSAGGATYNSPLHF
TRBJ2-2,-,TRBD2,TRBV11-3,TGTGCCAGCAGAGCGGGAGGGCCTAAAACCGGGGAGCTGTTTTTT,CASRAGGPKTGELFF
TRBJ2-2,-,-,TRBV6-4,TGTGCCAGCAGTGCTGAGAGAAACACCGGGGAGCTGTTTTTT,CASSAERNTGELFF
TRBJ1-1,-,TRBD1,TRBV6-5,TGTGCCAGCAGGGCAAACAGGGGGTACACTGAAGCTTTCTTT,CASRANRGYTEAFF
TRBJ2-1,-,TRBD2,TRBV7-2,TGTGCCAGCAGCTTAGTACTAGCGGGAGGCAATGAGCAGTTCTTC,CASSLVLAGGNEQFF
TRBJ2-1,-,-,TRBV28,TGTGCCAGCAGGGTGGCTCACAATGAGCAGTTCTTC,CASRVAHNEQFF
TRBJ1-2,-,-,TRBV27,TGTGCCAGCAGTTTAGGAACAGGCGATCGGGGCTACACCTTC,CASSLGTGDRGYTF
TRBJ1-5,-,TRBD1,TRBV2,TGTGCCAGCCAACACGCAGGGGGGAGCAATCAGCCCCAGCATTTT,CASQHAGGSNQPQHF
TRBJ2-5,-,TRBD2,TRBV4-2,TGTGCCAGCAGCCCGCTAGCGGGAGGGCCGGGAGAGACCCAGTACTTC,CASSPLAGGPGETQYF
TRBJ1-2,once,-,TRBV6-1,TGTGCCAGCAAGGATAGGGGCTGGAACTATGGCTACACCTTC,CASKDRGWNYGYTF
TRBJ2-2,-,TRBD1,TRBV5-1,TGCGCCAGCAGAGGAGGACAGGGAAACACCGGGGAGCTGTTTTTT,CASRGGQGNTGELFF
TRBJ2-1,-,-,TRBV11-2,TGTGCCAGCAGCTTAGGACACTTCATTTACAATGAGCAGTTCTTC,CASSLGHFIYNEQFF
TRBJ2-1,-,TRBD2,TRBV6-1,TGTGCCAGCAGTGACTACACAAGCGGGATGATGGATGAGCAGTTCTTC,CASSDYTSGMMDEQFF
TRBJ1-5,-,TRBD1,TRBV19,TGTGCCAGTAGTTTTCGACAGGGAGGCAATCAGCCCCAGCATTTT,CASSFRQGGNQPQHF
TRBJ2-7,-,TRBD2,TRBV29-1,TGCAGCGTCCGCGGGACTAGCGGGGGGAGCCACCTGCTCGAGCAGTACTTC,CSVRGTSGGSHLLEQYF
TRBJ2-2,-,TRBD1,TRBV5-6,TGTGCCAGCAGCTCCTTCTCCGGGACAGGGGCGACCGGGGAGCTGTTTTTT,CASSSFSGTGATGELFF
TRBJ2-1,-,-,TRBV5-4,TGTGCCAGCAGCTTGGACTCTGGCTCCTACAATGAGCAGTTCTTC,CASSLDSGSYNEQFF
TRBJ1-5,-,TRBD1,TRBV5-4,TGTGCCAGCAGCTTGAAGACAGGGTTTGGCAATCAGCCCCAGCATTTT,CASSLKTGFGNQPQHF
TRBJ1-2,-,-,TRBV10-3,TGTGCCACCCGAGGGGGTGAGGGCTACACCTTC,CATRGGEGYTF
TRBJ2-6,-,-,TRBV5-1,TGCGCCAGCAGCCTGACAGGTAGTTCCGCTGGGGCCAACGTCCTGACTTTC,CASSLTGSSAGANVLTF
TRBJ2-3,-,TRBD2,TRBV29-1,TGCAGCGTGGATGGGACTAGCGGAGCCAGCACAGATACGCAGTATTTT,CSVDGTSGASTDTQYF
TRBJ1-4,-,-,TRBV9,TGTGCCAGCAGCGCCCAGGGACTGGCTAATGAAAAACTGTTTTTT,CASSAQGLANEKLFF
TRBJ2-1,once,-,TRBV11-3,TGTGCCAGCAGCTTAGAAGAGGATGAGCAGTTCTTC,CASSLEEDEQFF
TRBJ1-3,-,-,TRBV11-2,TGTGCCAGCAGCTTAGTGCTTGGGCCCGCTGGAAACACCATATATTTT,CASSLVLGPAGNTIYF
TRBJ1-2,once,-,TRBV27,TGTGCCACCCGGGTGGATTATACTAACTATGGCTACACCTTC,CATRVDYTNYGYTF
TRBJ1-4,once,TRBD1,TRBV18,TGTGCCAGCTCACGGGACAGGAATGAAAAACTGTTTTTT,CASSRDRNEKLFF